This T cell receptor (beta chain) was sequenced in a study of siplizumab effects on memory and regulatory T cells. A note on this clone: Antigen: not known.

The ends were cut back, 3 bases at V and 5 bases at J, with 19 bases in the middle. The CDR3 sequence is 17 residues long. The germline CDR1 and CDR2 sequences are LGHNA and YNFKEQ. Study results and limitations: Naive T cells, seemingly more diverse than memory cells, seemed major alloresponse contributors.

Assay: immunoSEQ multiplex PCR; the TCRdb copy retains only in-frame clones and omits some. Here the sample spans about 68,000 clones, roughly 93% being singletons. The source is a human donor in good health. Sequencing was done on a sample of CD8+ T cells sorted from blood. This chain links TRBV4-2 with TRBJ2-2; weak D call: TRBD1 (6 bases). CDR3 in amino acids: CASSHTPLVTGTGELFF. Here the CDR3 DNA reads TGTGCCAGCAGCCACACCCCCCTAGTTACAGGGACCGGGGAGCTGTTTTTT.